The T cell receptor (beta chain) described here comes from a study of a mutant IDH1 vaccine in newly diagnosed glioma. Whole-study context: The study gave patients eight vaccinations in weeks 1, 3, 5, 7, 11, 15, 19, 23. The study started vaccination 4-6 weeks after radiotherapy alone, or with temozolomide cycles.

Trimming took 3 bases from V and 0 from J, leaving 5 bases between them. CDR1 is LNHDA and CDR2 is SQIVND in the germline V gene (reference sequence). This CDR3 has 13 residues. About this clone: What it recognizes is unknown.

Time point specified: week 5, during vaccination. The investigators gave 300 ug of mutant IDH1 20-mer peptide in each vaccine dose, together with topical imiquimod. Sequenced by immunoSEQ multiplex PCR; TCRdb stores in-frame clones only, minus some. The data show roughly 60,000 clones, approximately 79% seen once. This sequence originates from a woman aged 45-59 years with glioma. The sequencing here drew on PBMCs, taken from a glioma patient whose treatment included an IDH1 peptide vaccine. V and J are TRBV19 and TRBJ1-1, with D unresolved. This CDR3 reads CASSITMNTEAFF. CDR3 coding DNA: TGTGCCAGTAGTATCACTATGAACACTGAAGCTTTCTTT.